This TCR beta chain was recorded in a study of T-cell reconstitution after alpha-beta-depleted transplantation in children. TCRbeta library construction was performed incorporating unique molecular identifiers. TCRdb reanalysed the PCR reads using MiXCR and keeps one entry per CDR3 protein. The sample yields 500,000 or so distinct CDR3 sequences, approximately 32% seen once. Germline V gene lookup returns CDR1 SGHTA and CDR2 FQGNSA. Trimming shortened V by 1 base and J by 10 bases, and 9 bases separated the two germline ends. The length of the CDR3 is 12 residues. This clonotype showed up just a few times.

The rearrangement uses TRBV7-2 and TRBJ2-3, with no clear D. The sequences come from PBMCs from the stem cell graft donor, collected from the stem cell graft. The source is a human donor who donated a stem cell graft to a child with aplastic anemia. The CDR3 sequence: CASSLDGYAQYF. The DNA of the CDR3 is TGTGCCAGCAGCTTAGACGGGTACGCGCAGTATTTT.